Shown below are 26 T cell receptor beta chains from a single sample sequenced in a study of blood T cell repertoires in COVID-19. Generated by immunoSEQ multiplex PCR, the TCRdb table keeps only in-frame clones and is missing some. The sample lists some 700,000 clones, about 87% occurring once. Material for sequencing was peripheral blood. Receptors originate from a young woman with acute or convalescent COVID-19.

The V and J genes are TRBV3-1 (or the pseudogene TRBV3-2) and TRBJ2-3; a weak D match, TRBD1 (5 bases). Germline CDR1 and CDR2: LGHDT and YNNKEL (reference sequence). The V end lost 5 bases, the J end lost 0 bases, and 12 bases lay between the germline ends. The CDR3 covers 15 residues. The CDR3 loop is CASSLTVTSTDTQYF. In nucleotides, the CDR3 is TGTGCCAGCAGCTTGACAGTGACTAGCACAGATACGCAGTATTTT.

The chain joins TRBV28 to TRBJ1-1; maybe TRBD1 (6 bases). V was cut by 7 bases and J by 3 bases, with 15 bases left in between. The CDR3 spans 14 residues. Germline CDR1 reads MDHEN; CDR2 reads SYDVKM. CDR3 sequence: CASTQQGTYTEAFF. CDR3 nucleotide sequence: TGTGCCAGCACGCAACAGGGCACCTACACTGAAGCTTTCTTT.

The rearrangement joins TRBV6-6 to TRBJ1-1; the D gene is possibly TRBD1 (5 bases). CDR3 size: 16 residues. CDR1 and CDR2 (germline): MNHNY, SVGAGI (reference sequence). V lost 6 bases, J lost 1 base, and 18 bases lay in between. The DNA for the CDR3 is TGTGCCAGCAGCCCCTATGGAGGGGCCTCGAACACTGAAGCTTTCTTT. Amino acids: CASSPYGGASNTEAFF.

V is TRBV2 and J is TRBJ2-3; perhaps TRBD2 as D (6 bases). This CDR3 contains 14 residues. Germline values: CDR1 SNHLY, CDR2 FYNNEI. V lost 10 bases and J 3 bases, leaving 17 bases between the germline ends. The CDR3: CATCRDWGTDTQYF. For the CDR3, the DNA is TGTGCCACCTGCCGGGACTGGGGGACAGATACGCAGTATTTT.

V is TRBV5-8 and J is TRBJ2-5, with 7 nucleotides matching TRBD1. In germline, CDR1 is SGHTS, CDR2 YDEGEE. With V trimmed by 4 bases and J by 0 bases, 9 bases remained unmatched. The CDR3 spans 16 residues. The CDR3: CASSGVDRWYQETQYF. The CDR3 bases are TGTGCCAGCAGCGGGGTGGACAGGTGGTACCAAGAGACCCAGTACTTC.

The table lists this clone with a count of one. The V call is TRBV10-3, the J call TRBJ2-2, with 8 positions matching TRBD2. The CDR3 consists of 15 residues. Germline CDR1 is ENHRY and CDR2 is SYGVKD. Trimming removed 10 bases from V and 4 bases from J; junction bases left unmatched: 11. The CDR3 nucleotides read TGTGCCACAGCCGGCGGGGGGAGGATCACCGGGGAGCTGTTTTTT. Translation gives CATAGGGRITGELFF.

The chain links TRBV5-1 to TRBJ1-1, with unresolved D. CDR1 and CDR2 (germline): SGHRS, YFSETQ. The ends were cut back, 5 bases at V and 3 bases at J, with 20 bases in the middle. The CDR3 totals 16 residues. CDR3 amino acids: CASRAGFTLLDTEAFF. The CDR3 nucleotides are TGCGCCAGCAGGGCGGGTTTCACCCTTCTGGACACTGAAGCTTTCTTT.

V gene TRBV7-7 combines with J gene TRBJ2-5; D not certain. V was shortened by 2 bases and J by 5 bases, with 12 bases between the two germline ends. The CDR3 loop spans 14 amino acids. From germline, CDR1 is SSHAT and CDR2 FNYEAQ (reference sequence). The CDR3 region is CASSLNPERETQYF. CDR3 nucleotide sequence: TGTGCCAGCAGCTTAAATCCCGAGAGGGAGACCCAGTACTTC. Using reference TRBV7-7 and TRBJ2-5 for the parts outside the CDR3, the full variable domain is GAGVSQSPRYKVTKRGQDVTLRCDPISSHATLYWYQQALGQGPEFLTYFNYEAQPDKSGLPSDRFSAERPEGSISTLTIQRTEQRDSAMYRCASSLNPERETQYFGPGTRLLVL.

The chain is built from TRBV19 and TRBJ1-6, with D possibly being TRBD1 (6 bases). Trimming removed 6 bases from V and 4 bases from J, with 16 bases in between. Germline CDR1 reads LNHDA; CDR2 reads SQIVND (reference sequence). The CDR3 runs 16 residues. The CDR3 bases are TGTGCCAGTAGCCCCGCGTCTGGACAGTATAATTCACCCCTCCACTTT. Amino acid sequence: CASSPASGQYNSPLHF.

This chain connects TRBV5-5 to TRBJ2-2; TRBD2 matches 9 bases. Germline V gene sequence: CDR1 SGHKS, CDR2 YYEKEE (reference sequence). The CDR3 contains 19 residues. V shed 3 bases and J 4 bases; nucleotides not matched to a gene: 16. The CDR3 DNA follows: TGTGCCAGCAGCTACCTCCCTTCCGGAGCGGGGGGAGGCACCGGGGAGCTGTTTTTT. Translating it yields CASSYLPSGAGGGTGELFF.

J is TRBJ1-1 and V is TRBV5-4; 8 bases map to TRBD1. This CDR3 spans 15 amino acids. J was trimmed by 5 bases and V by 3 bases; bases with no gene match: 9. Germline lookup yields CDR1 SGHNT and CDR2 YYREEE (reference sequence). The CDR3 DNA is TGTGCCAGCAGCTACCCAGACAGGGGAGGAACTGAAGCTTTCTTT. Translating it yields CASSYPDRGGTEAFF.

J is TRBJ1-1 and V is TRBV6-5; D possibly corresponds to TRBD1 (5 bases). Germline lookup yields CDR1 MNHEY and CDR2 SVGAGI. There are 14 residues in the CDR3. V was cut by 2 bases and J by 1 base, with 8 bases left in between. In DNA form, the CDR3 reads TGTGCCAGCAGTTACGGGAGGGGGAACACTGAAGCTTTCTTT. Protein product: CASSYGRGNTEAFF.

The chain carries TRBV9 and TRBJ1-3, with TRBD1 matching 8 bases. Per germline, CDR1 SGDLS and CDR2 YYNGEE. The CDR3 has 13 residues. V shed 6 bases and J 4 bases; nucleotides not matched to a gene: 3. CDR3 nucleotide sequence: TGTGCCAGCAACGGACAGGGAGGAAACACCATATATTTT. Translation: CASNGQGGNTIYF.

The chain uses TRBV30 and TRBJ2-7; 8 nucleotides align to TRBD2. V shed 5 bases, J shed 2 bases, and the junction held 11 bases outside the gene matches. The germline V gene has CDR1 GTSNPN and CDR2 SVGIG (reference sequence). CDR3 length: 15 residues. The DNA for the CDR3 is TGTGCCTGGTACTCCAGCGTCGGGGGGGCCTACGAGCAGTACTTC. Translation gives CAWYSSVGGAYEQYF.

The CDR3 spells CSAGRGNEQYF. DNA for the CDR3: TGCAGTGCTGGCAGGGGCAACGAGCAGTACTTC. The chain combines TRBV20-1 with TRBJ2-7, with D possibly matching TRBD1 (6 bases). V lost 5 bases and J 5 bases, leaving 10 bases between the germline ends. From germline, CDR1 is DFQATT and CDR2 SNEGSKA (reference sequence). The CDR3 sequence is 11 residues long.

This sequence joins TRBV7-8 and TRBJ1-4, with D uncertain. The germline CDR1 and CDR2 sequences are SGHVS and FQNEAQ. The CDR3 is 15 residues long. Trimming took off 0 bases at V and 7 bases at J, with 12 bases between the two ends. CDR3 residues: CASSLAWGVGEKLFF. CDR3 nucleotide sequence: TGTGCCAGCAGCTTAGCGTGGGGAGTAGGTGAAAAACTGTTTTTT.

This clone was detected only once. The CDR3 bases are TGCGCCAGCAGCTTGGTTGATGGGGCTAACACCGGGGAGCTGTTTTTT. Translation gives CASSLVDGANTGELFF. The chain is built from TRBV5-1 and TRBJ2-2; a possible D gene is TRBD1 (5 bases). The CDR3 consists of 16 residues. Germline CDR1 SGHRS, CDR2 YFSETQ. Trimming pared 0 bases from V and 2 bases from J, leaving 11 bases between.

The table lists this clone with a count of one. The chain has TRBV9 and TRBJ1-2; weak D call: TRBD1 (6 bases). Trimming took off 3 bases at V and 3 bases at J, with 9 bases between the two ends. The germline gives CDR1 SGDLS, CDR2 YYNGEE. The CDR3 has 13 residues. CDR3 amino acids: CASSEGQHYGYTF. The CDR3 region has the DNA TGTGCCAGCAGCGAAGGACAGCACTATGGCTACACCTTC.

The rearrangement uses TRBV4-3 and TRBJ1-1; possibly TRBD1 for D (5 bases). Trimming cost V 4 bases and J 4 bases, with 13 bases left between them. The CDR3 totals 14 residues. The germline V gene encodes CDR1 LGHNA and CDR2 YSLEER. CDR3 sequence: CASSLSFGGTEAFF. The DNA for the CDR3 is TGCGCCAGCAGCCTTAGCTTCGGGGGCACTGAAGCTTTCTTT.

V and J are TRBV27 and TRBJ1-1, with D uncertain. The V end was cut by 7 bases, the J end by 1 base, with 22 bases between. The V gene's germline CDR1 is MNHEY and CDR2 SMNVEV (reference sequence). The CDR3 loop spans 17 amino acids. As DNA, the CDR3 is TGTGCCAGCACCAGTTTCAACCTAGGAGTTGCGAACACTGAAGCTTTCTTT. Encoded protein: CASTSFNLGVANTEAFF.

V and J are TRBV4-3 and TRBJ2-7; tentatively, D is TRBD2 (6 bases). This CDR3 contains 15 residues. From germline, CDR1 is LGHNA and CDR2 YSLEER. Trimming cost V 0 bases and J 9 bases, with 18 bases left between them. The CDR3 sequence: CASSQDSGGLSPQYF. In DNA, the CDR3 is TGCGCCAGCAGCCAAGATTCCGGGGGACTGTCTCCGCAGTACTTC.

The gene calls are TRBV29-1 and TRBJ1-4, with D perhaps TRBD1 (5 bases). The CDR3 covers 13 residues. V was pared by 4 bases and J by 5 bases, with 11 bases between. Germline V CDR1 and CDR2: SQVTM, ANQGSEA. Written as DNA, the CDR3 is TGCAGCGTTGGGAGGGGCGGGAATGAAAAACTGTTTTTT. Translating gives CSVGRGGNEKLFF.

This chain connects TRBV24-1 to TRBJ1-1, with 8 bases matching TRBD1. The CDR3 covers 14 residues. The germline gives CDR1 KGHDR, CDR2 SFDVKD. The ends lost 4 bases at V and 10 bases at J; junction bases unmatched: 10. CDR3 region: CATSEVTGAGGAFF. CDR3 DNA: TGTGCCACCAGTGAGGTGACAGGGGCCGGGGGAGCTTTCTTT.

The CDR3 sequence: CASSQDRAGLGYTF. As DNA, the CDR3 is TGCGCCAGCAGCCAAGATAGGGCAGGGCTCGGCTACACCTTC. The chain couples TRBV4-3 to TRBJ1-2, with a tentative D call TRBD1 (5 bases). The CDR3 covers 14 residues. The germline V gene encodes CDR1 LGHNA and CDR2 YSLEER. Trimming removed 0 bases from V and 8 bases from J, with 13 bases in between.

The chain joins TRBV4-3 to TRBJ1-2; unclear D gene. Germline V lookup: CDR1 LGHNA, CDR2 YSLEER. Deletions cut 0 bases from V and 5 bases from J, with 10 bases between. CDR3 size: 14 residues. The CDR3 reads CASSQESGKYGYTF. As DNA, the CDR3 is TGCGCCAGCAGCCAAGAATCCGGGAAATATGGCTACACCTTC.

V is TRBV5-1 and J is TRBJ2-7; D not certain. The CDR3 totals 18 residues. Trimming took off 1 base at V and 0 bases at J, with 20 bases between the two ends. Germline CDR1 SGHRS, CDR2 YFSETQ. The CDR3 DNA reads TGCGCCAGCAGCTTGTTTTACCGTGTGAGAAAAAGCTCCTACGAGCAGTACTTC. Translation: CASSLFYRVRKSSYEQYF.